The text below deals with one TCR beta chain. Clones were sequenced by immunoSEQ multiplex PCR, and TCRdb holds only the in-frame ones, with some missing. The sample carries over 130,000 clones, around nine tenths recorded once. This entry is derived from a study of blood T cell repertoires in COVID-19. This CDR3 comprises 16 residues. Per the germline V gene, CDR1 is SGDLS and CDR2 is YYNGEE. Trimming removed 4 bases from V and 2 bases from J; junction bases left unmatched: 9. The rearrangement joins TRBV9 to TRBJ2-7; 10 bases map to TRBD1. Sample: peripheral blood. The TCR originated in a man aged 55 to 70 with active or convalescent COVID-19. Here the CDR3 reads CASSMAGTGAPYEQYF. In DNA form, the CDR3 reads TGTGCCAGCAGCATGGCCGGGACAGGGGCCCCCTACGAGCAGTACTTC. The complete variable domain, with remaining parts taken from reference TRBV9 and TRBJ2-7, reads DSGVTQTPKHLITATGQRVTLRCSPRSGDLSVYWYQQSLDQGLQFLIQYYNGEERAKGNILERFSAQQFPDLHSELNLSSLELGDSALYFCASSMAGTGAPYEQYFGPGTRLTVT.